The source of this T cell receptor beta chain is a study of blood T cell repertoires in COVID-19. About the study: Whether acute or convalescent, the COVID-19 samples came from the United States, Italy and Spain. Sources were T cells, B-cell-depleted T cells, or PBMCs; the material itself was cDNA or gDNA.

This CDR3 has 15 residues. Germline assignment: CDR1 SGHRS and CDR2 YFSETQ. The ends were cut back, 0 bases at V and 0 bases at J, with 6 bases in the middle. The protocol was immunoSEQ multiplex PCR, while the TCRdb copy is restricted to in-frame clones and leaves out a portion. The data show approximately 280,000 clones, over 75% seen once. The TCR comes from a woman younger than 45 with COVID-19, enrolled during active disease. V and J are TRBV5-1 and TRBJ1-4, with D possibly matching TRBD1 (6 bases). The material sequenced was peripheral blood. CDR3 residues: CASSLEGATNEKLFF. DNA of the CDR3: TGCGCCAGCAGCTTGGAGGGGGCAACTAATGAAAAACTGTTTTTT.